This entry lists 19 T cell receptor beta chains sequenced from one sample in a study of T cell responses to AZD1222 COVID-19 vaccine. Assay used: immunoSEQ multiplex PCR; TCRdb lists only in-frame clones, some missing. This table has about 190,000 clones, approximately 90% appearing once. The sequencing used peripheral blood, collected on day 0 of AZD1222 vaccination. Source of these receptors: an adult in good health.

This rearrangement joins TRBV2 to TRBJ1-5; D gene uncertain. The CDR3 sequence is 14 residues long. The germline gives CDR1 SNHLY, CDR2 FYNNEI. V was pared by 4 bases and J by 3 bases, with 10 bases between. CDR3 sequence: CASSGQLYNQPQHF. The CDR3 DNA reads as TGTGCCAGCAGTGGGCAGCTTTACAATCAGCCCCAGCATTTT.

The chain has TRBV11-3 and TRBJ1-6, with D maybe TRBD1 (6 bases). Germline V gene lookup returns CDR1 SGHNT and CDR2 YENEEA. The CDR3 is 16 amino acids. Trimming took off 3 bases at V and 3 bases at J, with 12 bases between the two ends. CDR3 DNA sequence: TGTGCCAGCAGCTTGGGCGACAGGCGCTATAATTCACCCCTCCACTTT. This translates into CASSLGDRRYNSPLHF.

This clone has just one count. The chain carries TRBV3-1 (or the pseudogene TRBV3-2) and TRBJ1-5, with D perhaps matching TRBD1 (5 bases). V was pared by 3 bases and J by 6 bases, with 15 bases between. Germline assignment: CDR1 LGHDT and CDR2 YNNKEL (reference sequence). This CDR3 has 15 amino acids. CDR3 sequence reads: CASSQSGASGQPQHF. CDR3 nucleotides: TGTGCCAGCAGCCAGAGTGGGGCGTCGGGTCAGCCCCAGCATTTT.

This clone was observed a handful of times. The CDR3 DNA is TGTGCCAGCAGCTTGGCCCACAGGGGGGGACCTTACGAGCAGTACTTC. Amino acids: CASSLAHRGGPYEQYF. The V gene is TRBV5-5, the J gene TRBJ2-7; a possible D gene is TRBD1 (8 bases). The germline gives CDR1 SGHKS, CDR2 YYEKEE (reference sequence). Trimming shortened V by 0 bases and J by 4 bases, and 17 bases separated the two germline ends. The CDR3 is 16 residues long. Using reference TRBV5-5 and TRBJ2-7 for the parts outside the CDR3, the full variable domain is DAGVTQSPTHLIKTRGQQVTLRCSPISGHKSVSWYQQVLGQGPQFIFQYYEKEERGRGNFPDRFSARQFPNYSSELNVNALLLGDSALYLCASSLAHRGGPYEQYFGPGTRLTVT.

V gene TRBV11-2 combines with J gene TRBJ2-5; D remains ambiguous. CDR1 and CDR2 (germline): SGHAT, FQNNGV. The CDR3 spans 14 residues. V lost 5 bases and J 3 bases, leaving 13 bases between the germline ends. DNA of the CDR3: TGTGCCAGCAGCCCCAGGCCTAGTAAAGAGACCCAGTACTTC. It encodes CASSPRPSKETQYF.

This clone was recorded once. The chain couples TRBV27 to TRBJ2-5; D is ambiguous. The V gene lost 5 bases and the J gene lost 5 bases, with 15 bases spanning the gap. The CDR3 covers 14 residues. Germline CDR1 MNHEY, CDR2 SMNVEV (reference sequence). The CDR3 bases are TGTGCCAGCAGTCACCTCTCGGGCTGGGAGACCCAGTACTTC. Its protein is CASSHLSGWETQYF.

This clone was seen a single time. A read error may produce the germline difference seen at one junction end. The chain links TRBV27 to TRBJ2-1; D not certain. Germline V lookup: CDR1 MNHEY, CDR2 SMNVEV (reference sequence). The length of the CDR3 is 12 residues. In DNA, the CDR3 is TGTGCCAGCAGTGGACCGGGTCCGCTTAATCTCTTC. Translating it yields CASSGPGPLNLF.

This chain uses TRBV7-2 with TRBJ2-3; 8 nucleotides agree with TRBD2. CDR3 length: 13 amino acids. Germline V gene lookup returns CDR1 SGHTA and CDR2 FQGNSA. Trimming cost V 3 bases and J 6 bases; bases outside gene matches: 2. CDR3 DNA: TGTGCCAGCAGCTTGCGGGGGGAGGATACGCAGTATTTT. This gives the protein CASSLRGEDTQYF.

The chain carries TRBV5-5 and TRBJ1-2; D gene unclear. CDR3 size: 14 residues. Germline values: CDR1 SGHKS, CDR2 YYEKEE (reference sequence). V lost 0 bases to trimming and J lost 1 base, with 7 bases between them. This chain's CDR3 is CASSLDSINYGYTF. Written as DNA, the CDR3 is TGTGCCAGCAGCTTGGACAGTATTAACTATGGCTACACCTTC.

The J gene is TRBJ1-2, the V gene TRBV28; TRBD1 aligns across 7 bases. V gave up 4 bases and J gave up 7 bases; unmatched junction bases: 3. CDR1 and CDR2 from the germline V gene are MDHEN and SYDVKM. The CDR3 has 12 amino acids. The CDR3 protein is CASSSQGGGYTF. The CDR3 DNA follows: TGTGCCAGCAGTTCCCAGGGGGGTGGCTACACCTTC.

The rearrangement links TRBV11-2 to TRBJ2-3; a possible D gene is TRBD2 (5 bases). Trimming left V 0 bases short and J 9 bases short, with 16 bases between. CDR3 length: 15 residues. The germline V gene has CDR1 SGHAT and CDR2 FQNNGV. The CDR3, as DNA: TGTGCCAGCAGCTTAGATCCGGGATCTAGTAGCACGCAGTATTTT. This codes for CASSLDPGSSSTQYF.

V is TRBV9 and J is TRBJ1-5, with no clear D. Trimming shortened V by 0 bases and J by 9 bases, and 16 bases separated the two germline ends. Germline CDR1 reads SGDLS; CDR2 reads YYNGEE. This CDR3 is 15 amino acids long. The CDR3, as DNA: TGTGCCAGCAGCGTAGGGGCAGAGGGCGATTGGCCCCAGCATTTT. Encoded protein: CASSVGAEGDWPQHF. Supplemented by reference TRBV9 and TRBJ1-5, the full variable domain reads DSGVTQTPKHLITATGQRVTLRCSPRSGDLSVYWYQQSLDQGLQFLIQYYNGEERAKGNILERFSAQQFPDLHSELNLSSLELGDSALYFCASSVGAEGDWPQHFGDGTRLSIL.

V and J are TRBV11-1 and TRBJ1-2; TRBD1 is a possible D gene (6 bases). V was cut by 1 base and J by 6 bases, with 15 bases left in between. Germline V lookup: CDR1 SGHAT, CDR2 FQDESV (reference sequence). The CDR3 totals 15 residues. The CDR3 loop reads CASSLVFGGADGYTF. For the CDR3, the DNA is TGTGCCAGCAGCTTAGTATTCGGGGGCGCGGATGGCTACACCTTC.

In its sample, this clone was seen once. DNA of the CDR3: TGTGCCAGCTGGACAGGGAGGAACACTGAAGCTTTCTTT. Its translation: CASWTGRNTEAFF. V is TRBV7-8 and J is TRBJ1-1, with 8 bases fitting TRBD1. This CDR3 has 13 amino acids. Germline CDR1 is SGHVS and CDR2 is FQNEAQ. V shed 8 bases and J 1 base; nucleotides not matched to a gene: 3.

CDR3 DNA sequence: TGTGCCAGCAGTTCGGAAGCAACGTTGCCCCAGCATTTT. This sequence encodes CASSSEATLPQHF. This chain connects TRBV12-3 or TRBV12-4 to TRBJ1-5; the D is unclear. The CDR3 has 13 residues. V was trimmed by 4 bases and J by 9 bases, leaving 13 bases between them.

The gene calls are TRBV15 and TRBJ1-6, with a possible D match to TRBD1 (6 bases). This CDR3 comprises 17 residues. The ends were cut back, 3 bases at V and 8 bases at J, with 20 bases in the middle. The germline gives CDR1 LNHNV, CDR2 YYDKDF (reference sequence). For the CDR3, the DNA is TGTGCCACCAGCAGCGGGGGCGTTGACACGGGGTATTCACCCCTCCACTTT. Translation gives CATSSGGVDTGYSPLHF.

J is TRBJ1-2 and V is TRBV9, with D possibly TRBD1 on 6 matching bases. V lost 2 bases, J lost 2 bases, and 13 bases lay in between. The germline gives CDR1 SGDLS, CDR2 YYNGEE. This CDR3 has 15 residues. CDR3: CASSVSGGANYGYTF. The CDR3 DNA is TGTGCCAGCAGCGTGAGCGGGGGGGCGAACTATGGCTACACCTTC.

V is TRBV11-1 and J is TRBJ2-5; D perhaps matches TRBD2 (5 bases). The CDR3 extends over 14 amino acids. V shed 1 base and J shed 5 bases, with 11 bases lying between them. Germline values: CDR1 SGHAT, CDR2 FQDESV (reference sequence). The CDR3 protein is CASSLDRGGETQYF. CDR3 DNA: TGTGCCAGCAGCTTAGATCGGGGTGGGGAGACCCAGTACTTC.

This chain connects TRBV11-2 to TRBJ1-4; D remains unclear. The germline V gene has CDR1 SGHAT and CDR2 FQNNGV. Trimming removed 5 bases at V and 4 bases at J, with 8 bases between. The CDR3 contains 13 residues. The CDR3 coding sequence is TGTGCCAGCAGCGTAGGGTATAATGAAAAACTGTTTTTT. Protein: CASSVGYNEKLFF.